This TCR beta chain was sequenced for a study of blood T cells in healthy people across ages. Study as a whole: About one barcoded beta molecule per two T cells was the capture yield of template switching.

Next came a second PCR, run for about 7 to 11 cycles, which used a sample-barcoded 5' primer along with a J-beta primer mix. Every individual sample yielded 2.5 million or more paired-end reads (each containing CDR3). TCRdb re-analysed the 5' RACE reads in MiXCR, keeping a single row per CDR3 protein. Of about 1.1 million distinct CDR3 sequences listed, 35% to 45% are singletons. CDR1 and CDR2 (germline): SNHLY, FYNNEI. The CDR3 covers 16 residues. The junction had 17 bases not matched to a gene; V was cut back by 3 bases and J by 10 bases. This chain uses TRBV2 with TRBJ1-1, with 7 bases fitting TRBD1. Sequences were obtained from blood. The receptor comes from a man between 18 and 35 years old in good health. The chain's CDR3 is CASSEFEGAGVEGAFF. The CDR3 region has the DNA TGTGCCAGCAGTGAGTTTGAGGGGGCGGGCGTGGAAGGAGCTTTCTTT. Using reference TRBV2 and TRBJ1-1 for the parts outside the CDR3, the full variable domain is EPEVTQTPSHQVTQMGQEVILRCVPISNHLYFYWYRQILGQKVEFLVSFYNNEISEKSEIFDDQFSVERPDGSNFTLKIRSTKLEDSAMYFCASSEFEGAGVEGAFFGQGTRLTVV.